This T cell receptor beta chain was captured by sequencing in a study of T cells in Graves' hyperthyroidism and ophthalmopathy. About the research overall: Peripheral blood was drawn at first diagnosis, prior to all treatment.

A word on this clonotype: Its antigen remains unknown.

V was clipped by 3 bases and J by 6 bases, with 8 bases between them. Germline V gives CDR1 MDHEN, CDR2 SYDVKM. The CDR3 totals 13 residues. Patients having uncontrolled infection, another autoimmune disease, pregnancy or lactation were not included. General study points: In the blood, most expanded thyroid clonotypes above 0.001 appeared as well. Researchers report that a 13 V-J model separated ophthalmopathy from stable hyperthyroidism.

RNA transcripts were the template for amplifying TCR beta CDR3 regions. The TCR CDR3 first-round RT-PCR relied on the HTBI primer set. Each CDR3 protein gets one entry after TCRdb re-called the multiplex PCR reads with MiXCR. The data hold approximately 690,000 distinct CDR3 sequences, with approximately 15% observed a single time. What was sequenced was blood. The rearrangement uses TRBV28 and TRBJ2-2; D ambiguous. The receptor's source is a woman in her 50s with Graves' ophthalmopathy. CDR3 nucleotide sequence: TGTGCCAGCAGTTTCCGCCCCTCCGGGGAGCTGTTTTTT. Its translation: CASSFRPSGELFF.